Only a few counts were recorded for the clone carrying this T cell receptor (beta chain). CDR3 length: 14 residues. CDR1 is SGHVS and CDR2 is FNYEAQ in the germline V gene. The V gene end was trimmed by 4 bases and the J gene end by 3 bases; junction bases not matched to a gene: 2. The sample is drawn from a study of T cells after yellow fever vaccination. Findings and caveats of the study: When the response was secondary, it was weaker but reached its peak faster, day 5 versus 15.

TCRdb itself ran the 5' RACE reads through MiXCR, one entry per CDR3 protein. Here the sample spans about 42,000 distinct CDR3 sequences, around 6.5% being singletons. The input for sequencing was PBMCs, either bulk or a sorted T-cell subset (CD4+, CD8+, memory, or dextramer-sorted; not recorded which), taken 45 days after the yellow fever booster vaccination. The V gene is TRBV7-6, the J gene TRBJ2-3; 9 bases are a match to TRBD2. This receptor was identified in a man under 40 who received the YFV17D yellow fever vaccine. The CDR3 loop reads CASSYAGGTDTQYF. The CDR3 region has the DNA TGTGCCAGCAGCTACGCGGGAGGGACAGATACGCAGTATTTT.